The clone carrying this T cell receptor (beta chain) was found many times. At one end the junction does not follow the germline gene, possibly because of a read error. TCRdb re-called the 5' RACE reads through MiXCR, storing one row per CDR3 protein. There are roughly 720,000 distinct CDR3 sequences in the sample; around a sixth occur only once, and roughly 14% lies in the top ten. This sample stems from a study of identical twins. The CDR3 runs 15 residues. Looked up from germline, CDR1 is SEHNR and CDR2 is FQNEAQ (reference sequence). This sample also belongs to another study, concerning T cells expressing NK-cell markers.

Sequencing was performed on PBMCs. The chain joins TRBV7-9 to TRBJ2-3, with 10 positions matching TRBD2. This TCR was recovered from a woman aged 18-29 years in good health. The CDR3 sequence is CASSLAGDGADTQYF. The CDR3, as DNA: TGTGCCAGCAGCCTAGCGGGGGATGGCGCAGATACGCAGTATTTT.